Presented here are 23 T cell receptor beta chains from one specimen sequenced in a study of cytomegalovirus exposure and HLA in healthy donors. The PCR made use of 60 Vbeta and 13 Jbeta primers. Method: immunoSEQ multiplex PCR; TCRdb's copy keeps in-frame clones and lacks some. The table records hundreds of thousands of clones, roughly 80% of them present only once. Sequenced sample: PBMCs. The receptors stem from a girl between 2 and 10 years old in good health and CMV-seronegative.

The chain has TRBV9 and TRBJ1-4; weak D call: TRBD1 (6 bases). The CDR3 runs to 15 residues. From germline, CDR1 is SGDLS and CDR2 YYNGEE. The ends were cut back, 0 bases at V and 7 bases at J, with 13 bases in the middle. CDR3 sequence reads: CASSVGSGEFEKLFF. CDR3 DNA sequence: TGTGCCAGCAGCGTAGGTTCAGGGGAATTTGAAAAACTGTTTTTT.

This clone was recorded only once. The CDR3 loop reads CASSPSRDTYNYGYTF. The DNA for the CDR3 is TGTGCCAGCAGCCCATCCAGGGACACTTATAACTATGGCTACACCTTC. The chain uses TRBV27 and TRBJ1-2, with D tentatively TRBD1 (6 bases). Trimming took 6 bases from V and 1 from J, leaving 18 bases between them. CDR1 is MNHEY, CDR2 SMNVEV, per germline (reference sequence). This CDR3 spans 16 amino acids.

The V call is TRBV9, the J call TRBJ1-1; tentative D call: TRBD1 (6 bases). The CDR3 has 16 amino acids. Trimming removed 0 bases at V and 4 bases at J, with 16 bases between. The germline V gene has CDR1 SGDLS and CDR2 YYNGEE. CDR3 loop: CASSVVYGGWGTEAFF. DNA of the CDR3: TGTGCCAGCAGCGTAGTATATGGGGGCTGGGGCACTGAAGCTTTCTTT.

V gene TRBV5-1 combines with J gene TRBJ2-4; 7 positions match TRBD1. The germline CDR1 and CDR2 sequences are SGHRS and YFSETQ. The V gene end was trimmed by 4 bases and the J gene end by 0 bases; junction bases not matched to a gene: 10. The CDR3 contains 17 residues. The CDR3 DNA reads as TGCGCCAGCAGCCCCGGACCGACAGGGCCAGCCAAAAACATTCAGTACTTC. Its translation: CASSPGPTGPAKNIQYF.

In this sample, this clone turned up a few times. The chain combines TRBV2 with TRBJ2-3; the D is unclear. Germline V lookup: CDR1 SNHLY, CDR2 FYNNEI. V lost 6 bases and J lost 0, with 16 bases in between. This CDR3 is built from 16 residues. The CDR3 here is CASRVTKGSSTDTQYF. The CDR3, as DNA: TGTGCCAGCAGAGTCACTAAAGGATCTAGCACAGATACGCAGTATTTT.

J is TRBJ1-2 and V is TRBV5-4, with D unclear. CDR1 is SGHNT and CDR2 is YYREEE in the germline V gene (reference sequence). The CDR3 contains 15 residues. V was trimmed by 4 bases and J by 3 bases, leaving 16 bases between them. The CDR3 DNA follows: TGTGCCAGCAGCCATGGGCAGAATCGACACTATGGCTACACCTTC. Its protein is CASSHGQNRHYGYTF.

V gene TRBV6-1 combines with J gene TRBJ2-1; perhaps TRBD2 as D (7 bases). The CDR3 spans 14 residues. Trimming took 7 bases from V and 7 from J, leaving 17 bases between them. Germline loops: CDR1 MNHNS, CDR2 SASEGT. The CDR3 sequence: CASTQGQGGNEQFF. CDR3 nucleotide sequence: TGTGCCAGCACCCAGGGGCAGGGAGGGAATGAGCAGTTCTTC.

V is TRBV6-5 and J is TRBJ2-1, with 10 positions matching TRBD2. V dropped 1 base and J dropped 5; count of bases not matched to a gene: 5. Germline CDR1 reads MNHEY; CDR2 reads SVGAGI. CDR3 length: 16 amino acids. Written as DNA, the CDR3 is TGTGCCAGCAGTTACTTGGGACTAGCGTCCAACAATGAGCAGTTCTTC. It is translated as CASSYLGLASNNEQFF.

This clone showed up just a few times. The V and J genes are TRBV6-6 and TRBJ2-7; D gene unclear. V was clipped by 5 bases and J by 3 bases, with 5 bases between them. The CDR3 contains 11 residues. Germline values: CDR1 MNHNY, CDR2 SVGAGI (reference sequence). CDR3: CASSPSYEQYF. The CDR3 bases are TGTGCCAGCAGTCCCAGCTACGAGCAGTACTTC.

The chain joins TRBV7-6 to TRBJ2-2, with unresolved D. The V and J ends lost 5 bases and 5 bases respectively, with 9 bases between them. The CDR3 loop spans 13 amino acids. The germline V gene encodes CDR1 SGHVS and CDR2 FNYEAQ. This CDR3 reads CASSNAGTGELFF. CDR3 DNA sequence: TGTGCCAGCAGCAATGCAGGAACCGGGGAGCTGTTTTTT.

This clone appeared a single time. The chain links TRBV5-5 to TRBJ2-1, with 7 nucleotides matching TRBD2. V lost 3 bases and J lost 10; bases outside the gene matches: 19. The germline V gene encodes CDR1 SGHKS and CDR2 YYEKEE (reference sequence). This CDR3 comprises 17 residues. The CDR3 bases are TGTGCCAGCAGCTCACCTTTGCGGGAGAAGGGTACGAGGGAGCAGTTCTTC. Encoded protein: CASSSPLREKGTREQFF.

The chain combines TRBV29-1 with TRBJ2-7; TRBD1 aligns across 9 bases. This CDR3 is built from 13 residues. Trimming took 6 bases from V and 4 from J; bases not matched to a gene: 7. The germline V gene has CDR1 SQVTM and CDR2 ANQGSEA. In nucleotides, the CDR3 is TGCAGCGTAGGGACAGGGAATTGGTACGAGCAGTACTTC. Translated, it gives CSVGTGNWYEQYF.

The chain uses TRBV7-9 and TRBJ2-1; 7 bases fit TRBD1. The length of the CDR3 is 13 residues. Germline CDR1 reads SEHNR; CDR2 reads FQNEAQ (reference sequence). The junction had 4 bases not matched to a gene; V was cut back by 6 bases and J by 5 bases. The CDR3 region is CASSRDSNNEQFF. In DNA form, the CDR3 reads TGTGCCAGCAGTAGGGACAGCAACAATGAGCAGTTCTTC.

The chain employs TRBV4-2 and TRBJ1-4; 7 bases fit TRBD1. CDR1 and CDR2 (germline): LGHNA, YNFKEQ. CDR3 length: 16 amino acids. The ends lost 4 bases at V and 6 bases at J; junction bases unmatched: 11. CDR3 in amino acids: CASSRRQGREDEKLFF. The CDR3 bases are TGTGCCAGCAGCCGAAGACAGGGAAGGGAGGATGAAAAACTGTTTTTT.

This clone was counted a single time. The genes are TRBV7-9 and TRBJ2-7, with TRBD2 matching over 7 bases. Germline CDR1 SEHNR, CDR2 FQNEAQ (reference sequence). CDR3 length: 12 amino acids. The V and J ends lost 6 bases and 7 bases, in that order; junction bases with no gene match: 6. The CDR3 spells CASSVKGGEQYF. The CDR3 nucleotides are TGTGCCAGCAGTGTCAAGGGAGGGGAGCAGTACTTC. The complete variable domain, with remaining parts taken from reference TRBV7-9 and TRBJ2-7, reads DTGVSQNPRHKITKRGQNVTFRCDPISEHNRLYWYRQTLGQGPEFLTYFQNEAQLEKSRLLSDRFSAERPKGSFSTLEIQRTEQGDSAMYLCASSVKGGEQYFGPGTRLTVT.

Comments on this clone: The same CDR3 also results from other DNA sequences found in this sample. The CDR3 region is CASSLPTGSEKLFF. DNA of the CDR3: TGCGCCAGCAGCCTTCCGACAGGTTCGGAAAAACTGTTTTTT. This chain uses TRBV4-1 with TRBJ1-4; TRBD1 is a possible D gene (6 bases). The length of the CDR3 is 14 residues. Germline V gene data show CDR1 as MGHRA and CDR2 as YSYEKL. V shed 4 bases and J shed 8 bases, with 14 bases lying between them.

The chain has TRBV18 and TRBJ1-1; D is unresolved. The CDR3 is 13 residues long. V lost 5 bases and J 0 bases, leaving 7 bases between the germline ends. Looked up from germline, CDR1 is KGHSH and CDR2 is LQKENI. The CDR3 DNA reads as TGTGCCAGCTCAGGGGAGATGAACACTGAAGCTTTCTTT. Its translation: CASSGEMNTEAFF.

The V gene is TRBV4-1, the J gene TRBJ2-3, with 7 bases identical to TRBD2. The CDR3 has 14 amino acids. The germline V gene has CDR1 MGHRA and CDR2 YSYEKL. V lost 4 bases to trimming and J lost 3 bases; unmatched junction nucleotides: 4. The CDR3: CASSLEGGTDTQYF. CDR3 DNA: TGCGCCAGCAGCCTGGAGGGAGGGACAGATACGCAGTATTTT.

The genes are TRBV11-3 and TRBJ2-1; 13 nucleotides agree with TRBD2. This CDR3 region has 15 residues. CDR1 is SGHNT and CDR2 is YENEEA in the germline V gene. The trim removed 5 bases at V and 8 bases at J, leaving 6 bases unmatched. CDR3 in DNA: TGTGCCAGCAGCGAAACTAGCGGGGGGGCCTATGAGCAGTTCTTC. Amino acids: CASSETSGGAYEQFF.

The rearrangement joins TRBV7-6 to TRBJ2-7, with TRBD2 identical over 7 bases. The CDR3 has 14 amino acids. V dropped 5 bases and J dropped 4; count of bases not matched to a gene: 8. CDR1 is SGHVS, CDR2 FNYEAQ, per germline. Here the CDR3 DNA reads TGTGCCAGCAGCCTTCAGTTCGGGAGGTACGAGCAGTACTTC. It is translated as CASSLQFGRYEQYF.

As to this clone: The junction shows a germline mismatch at one end, possibly a read error. The chain is built from TRBV27 and TRBJ1-6; D possibly corresponds to TRBD1 (5 bases). Germline CDR1 and CDR2: MNHEY and SMNVEV (reference sequence). The CDR3 length is 17 residues. The CDR3: CASSLTGFPSDNSPLHF. The DNA of the CDR3 is TGTGCCAGCAGTTTAACAGGATTCCCCTCCGATAATTCACCCCTCCACTTT.

This chain joins TRBV19 and TRBJ2-2; no definite D call. CDR1 and CDR2 (germline): LNHDA, SQIVND (reference sequence). The CDR3 totals 14 residues. V shed 10 bases and J shed 4 bases, with 16 bases lying between them. CDR3 DNA: TGTGCCACCAAACATGACCCTAGCACCGGGGAGCTGTTTTTT. Protein: CATKHDPSTGELFF.

This chain connects TRBV29-1 to TRBJ1-5; D call uncertain. There are 15 residues in the CDR3. From germline, CDR1 is SQVTM and CDR2 ANQGSEA. The germline V and J ends were trimmed by 6 bases and 1 base, with 16 bases remaining between them. In DNA, the CDR3 is TGCAGCGTGACCCTAGCGTCGGGGAGCAATCAGCCCCAGCATTTT. Protein: CSVTLASGSNQPQHF.